The 23 T cell receptor beta chains listed next were all sequenced from one sample in a study of blood T cell repertoires in COVID-19. Libraries were prepared by immunoSEQ multiplex PCR; TCRdb keeps only in-frame clonotypes and omits some of them. The table includes approximately 100,000 clones, approximately 93% detected once. Sequenced sample: peripheral blood. These receptors were taken from a man aged 60-69 years with acute or convalescent COVID-19.

V usage is TRBV29-1 and J usage is TRBJ2-7; TRBD2 agrees at 12 bases. CDR1 is SQVTM, CDR2 ANQGSEA, per germline. After removal of 3 bases from V and 2 bases from J, the junction contained 5 bases not matched to a gene. This CDR3 has 15 residues. The CDR3 DNA is TGCAGCGTTGACGGACTAGCGGGAAGGCCCTACGAGCAGTACTTC. It translates to CSVDGLAGRPYEQYF.

V is TRBV18 and J is TRBJ1-2, with D unclear. V dropped 8 bases and J dropped 4 bases, with 14 bases sitting between them. Germline assignment: CDR1 KGHSH and CDR2 LQKENI. This CDR3 comprises 13 residues. DNA of the CDR3: TGTGCCAGCCAACCCCTTGGAGGCTATGGCTACACCTTC. It yields the protein CASQPLGGYGYTF.

Here the CDR3 DNA reads TGTGCCAGCAGTTACTTTCAGGGGTCTGGGGCCAACGTCCTGACTTTC. Its protein is CASSYFQGSGANVLTF. This chain connects TRBV6-5 to TRBJ2-6; D might be TRBD1 (6 bases). Germline V gene lookup returns CDR1 MNHEY and CDR2 SVGAGI. This CDR3 comprises 16 residues. Deletions cut 1 base from V and 1 base from J, with 8 bases between.

This rearrangement joins TRBV29-1 to TRBJ1-1; no definite D call. This CDR3 has 13 residues. Germline CDR1 is SQVTM and CDR2 is ANQGSEA. Trimming pared 5 bases from V and 0 bases from J, leaving 10 bases between. The CDR3 protein is CSVRRSMNTEAFF. CDR3 DNA: TGCAGCGTTCGCCGGAGCATGAACACTGAAGCTTTCTTT. The full variable domain, completed using reference TRBV29-1 and TRBJ1-1, is SAVISQKPSRDICQRGTSLTIQCQVDSQVTMMFWYRQQPGQSLTLIATANQGSEATYESGFVIDKFPISRPNLTFSTLTVSNMSPEDSSIYLCSVRRSMNTEAFFGQGTRLTVV.

V is TRBV2 and J is TRBJ2-1; D is perhaps TRBD1 (5 bases). Germline-derived CDR1 and CDR2 are SNHLY and FYNNEI. There are 13 residues in the CDR3. V lost 7 bases to trimming and J lost 5 bases, with 12 bases between them. In DNA, the CDR3 is TGTGCCAGCACCACCGACAGAAACAATGAGCAGTTCTTC. It translates to CASTTDRNNEQFF.

This chain joins TRBV5-1 and TRBJ1-1, with TRBD1 matching over 7 bases. The CDR3 sequence is 16 residues long. J was trimmed by 3 bases and V by 0 bases; bases with no gene match: 8. Per germline, CDR1 SGHRS and CDR2 YFSETQ. For the CDR3, the DNA is TGCGCCAGCAGCTTGGAGGGGCGACAGGGCGACACTGAAGCTTTCTTT. Translation gives CASSLEGRQGDTEAFF.

The J gene is TRBJ1-4, the V gene TRBV19, with 9 bases lining up with TRBD1. V shed 3 bases and J 7 bases; nucleotides not matched to a gene: 3. This CDR3 has 14 residues. Per the germline V gene, CDR1 is LNHDA and CDR2 is SQIVND (reference sequence). The CDR3 sequence is CASSMGQGSEKLFF. Written as DNA, the CDR3 is TGTGCCAGTAGTATGGGACAGGGTTCTGAAAAACTGTTTTTT.

The CDR3 DNA is TGTGCCAGCAATGGGGCATCTGGAAACACCATATATTTT. Translation gives CASNGASGNTIYF. The chain employs TRBV6-5 and TRBJ1-3; D is perhaps TRBD1 (5 bases). From germline, CDR1 is MNHEY and CDR2 SVGAGI. Trimming pared 7 bases from V and 1 base from J, leaving 8 bases between. The CDR3 is 13 residues long.

This CDR3 reads CASGLTAGGLTGELFF. The CDR3 bases are TGTGCTAGTGGTTTGACGGCAGGGGGCCTTACCGGGGAGCTGTTTTTT. V is TRBV12-5 and J is TRBJ2-2, with 8 bases lining up with TRBD1. The length of the CDR3 is 16 residues. After removal of 2 bases from V and 5 bases from J, the junction contained 7 bases not matched to a gene. Germline lookup yields CDR1 LGHNT and CDR2 FRNRAP. Looking up the rest from reference TRBV12-5 and TRBJ2-2 gives the full variable domain: DARVTQTPRHKVTEMGQEVTMRCQPILGHNTVFWYRQTMMQGLELLAYFRNRAPLDDSGMPKDRFSAEMPDATLATLKIQPSEPRDSAVYFCASGLTAGGLTGELFFGEGSRLTVL.

The genes are TRBV5-5 and TRBJ2-1; weak D call: TRBD1 (5 bases). The CDR3 runs to 15 residues. Trimming stripped 0 bases from V and 4 bases from J, with 11 bases between. Looked up from germline, CDR1 is SGHKS and CDR2 is YYEKEE (reference sequence). CDR3 bases: TGTGCCAGCAGCTTGGCCAGGGTGCGGTACAATGAGCAGTTCTTC. Its protein product is CASSLARVRYNEQFF.

The V gene is TRBV6-6, the J gene TRBJ1-1, with D uncertain. Germline CDR1 MNHNY, CDR2 SVGAGI (reference sequence). V lost 4 bases and J 1 base, leaving 10 bases between the germline ends. This CDR3 contains 14 residues. The CDR3 DNA sequence: TGTGCCAGCAGTTTGATGGGAGCGAACACTGAAGCTTTCTTT. Protein sequence: CASSLMGANTEAFF.

V and J are TRBV5-5 and TRBJ1-5; TRBD1 matches at 8 bases. Looked up from germline, CDR1 is SGHKS and CDR2 is YYEKEE (reference sequence). Trimming removed 0 bases from V and 6 bases from J; junction bases left unmatched: 8. This CDR3 spans 16 amino acids. CDR3 sequence (DNA): TGTGCCAGCAGCTTGGCCAGAGGACAGGGCTTTCAGCCCCAGCATTTT. This gives the protein CASSLARGQGFQPQHF.

V gene TRBV30 combines with J gene TRBJ1-1; perhaps TRBD1 as D (5 bases). CDR3 length equals 13 residues. The germline V and J ends were trimmed by 3 bases and 2 bases, with 10 bases remaining between them. Germline V gene lookup returns CDR1 GTSNPN and CDR2 SVGIG (reference sequence). CDR3 sequence: CAWRGQSNTEAFF. The CDR3 region has the DNA TGTGCCTGGAGGGGGCAGAGTAACACTGAAGCTTTCTTT.

The rearrangement uses TRBV10-3 and TRBJ2-1, with 12 bases that match TRBD2. There are 16 residues in the CDR3. V dropped 0 bases and J dropped 6; count of bases not matched to a gene: 3. Per the germline V gene, CDR1 is ENHRY and CDR2 is SYGVKD. CDR3 bases: TGTGCCATCAGTGAGTCGCCTAGCGGGAGGGTCAATGAGCAGTTCTTC. This encodes CAISESPSGRVNEQFF.

The chain combines TRBV12-3 or TRBV12-4 with TRBJ2-7, with D uncertain. The ends were cut back, 2 bases at V and 5 bases at J, with 7 bases in the middle. This CDR3 comprises 12 residues. CDR3 bases: TGTGCCAGCAGTTTATCGGTCCACGAGCAGTACTTC. This translates into CASSLSVHEQYF.

The rearrangement uses TRBV24-1 and TRBJ1-2, with 8 positions matching TRBD1. This CDR3 region has 16 residues. J was trimmed by 3 bases and V by 3 bases; bases with no gene match: 8. The germline V gene encodes CDR1 KGHDR and CDR2 SFDVKD. The CDR3, as DNA: TGTGCCACCAGTGATCCCGGACAGGGAGGGGACTATGGCTACACCTTC. Amino acids: CATSDPGQGGDYGYTF.

The chain joins TRBV5-5 to TRBJ2-3; weak D call: TRBD2 (6 bases). Trimming left V 4 bases short and J 2 bases short, with 14 bases between. From germline, CDR1 is SGHKS and CDR2 YYEKEE (reference sequence). There are 15 residues in the CDR3. The CDR3 nucleotides read TGTGCCAGCAGCCCCTTCAGGGAGGTCACAGATACGCAGTATTTT. This sequence encodes CASSPFREVTDTQYF.

V is TRBV30 and J is TRBJ2-3; 7 nucleotides agree with TRBD1. CDR3 size: 16 residues. CDR1 and CDR2 from the germline V gene are GTSNPN and SVGIG (reference sequence). V shed 4 bases and J 3 bases; nucleotides not matched to a gene: 13. CDR3 in amino acids: CAWTAQGTGGTDTQYF. CDR3 coding DNA: TGTGCCTGGACCGCACAGGGGACCGGTGGTACAGATACGCAGTATTTT.

The gene calls are TRBV10-3 and TRBJ2-3; no reliable D call. Trimming pared 7 bases from V and 2 bases from J, leaving 10 bases between. Germline V gives CDR1 ENHRY, CDR2 SYGVKD. The CDR3 contains 13 residues. In DNA, the CDR3 is TGTGCCATCAAGGTCAACTACACAGATACGCAGTATTTT. It is translated as CAIKVNYTDTQYF.

The CDR3 DNA reads TGTGCCTGGTCTAGCGGGAGGACCTACACCGGGGAGCTGTTTTTT. It translates to CAWSSGRTYTGELFF. The chain links TRBV30 to TRBJ2-2; 11 bases are shared with TRBD2. V lost 5 bases and J lost 3; bases outside the gene matches: 5. The CDR3 length is 15 residues. CDR1 and CDR2 from the germline V gene are GTSNPN and SVGIG (reference sequence).

This sequence joins TRBV6-5 and TRBJ2-2; weak D call: TRBD1 (6 bases). The CDR3 has 15 residues. Germline V gives CDR1 MNHEY, CDR2 SVGAGI. Trimming left V 7 bases short and J 0 bases short, with 12 bases between. CDR3 protein: CASTRTDPNTGELFF. The CDR3, as DNA: TGTGCCAGCACTCGGACAGATCCGAACACCGGGGAGCTGTTTTTT.

This chain links TRBV7-8 with TRBJ2-1; tentative D call: TRBD1 (6 bases). Germline V gives CDR1 SGHVS, CDR2 FQNEAQ. This CDR3 contains 14 residues. Deletions cut 2 bases from V and 7 bases from J, with 12 bases between. Here the CDR3 reads CASSLRQQGNEQFF. The CDR3 region has the DNA TGTGCCAGCAGCTTAAGGCAGCAGGGGAATGAGCAGTTCTTC.

The genes are TRBV5-1 and TRBJ2-1; 9 bases align to TRBD2. Trimming took 4 bases from V and 2 from J; bases not matched to a gene: 4. The CDR3 spans 15 residues. Germline CDR1 reads SGHRS; CDR2 reads YFSETQ. In nucleotides, the CDR3 is TGCGCCAGCAGCCAAGCGGGAGGAACCTACAATGAGCAGTTCTTC. Amino acids: CASSQAGGTYNEQFF.